The 17 T cell receptor beta chains given below trace back to one sample, sequenced in a study of shared clonotypes between healthy human individuals. Produced via immunoSEQ multiplex PCR; TCRdb's table is partial and in-frame only. The repertoire holds about 490,000 clones, roughly 85% seen once, with approximately 12% in the top ten. The sample comprised PBMCs. These receptors all stem from a middle-aged woman in good health. Some clones in this sample may be carry-over from other donors' samples.

The V gene is TRBV23-1, the J gene TRBJ2-7; TRBD1 is a possible D gene (7 bases). TRBV23-1 is an open reading frame whose function is uncertain. Trimming cost V 0 bases and J 6 bases, with 15 bases left between them. The CDR3 spans 15 residues. The CDR3, as DNA: TGCGCCAGCAGTCAATCTCCCAGACAGGGAGGCGAGCAGTACTTC. Translation: CASSQSPRQGGEQYF.

The rearrangement uses TRBV4-1 and TRBJ2-5; 13 bases are shared with TRBD2. The CDR3 totals 17 residues. The ends lost 4 bases at V and 5 bases at J; junction bases unmatched: 10. The V gene's germline CDR1 is MGHRA and CDR2 YSYEKL. The CDR3 sequence is CASSLMTSGRTGETQYF. The CDR3 DNA follows: TGCGCCAGCAGCCTGATGACTAGCGGGAGGACGGGGGAGACCCAGTACTTC.

V and J are TRBV4-3 and TRBJ2-1, with 7 bases that match TRBD1. CDR1 and CDR2 from the germline V gene are LGHNA and YSLEER. The CDR3 is made up of 14 amino acids. The V gene end was trimmed by 6 bases and the J gene end by 4 bases; junction bases not matched to a gene: 6. DNA of the CDR3: TGCGCCAGCAGAATCGACAGGGCGTACAATGAGCAGTTCTTC. It encodes CASRIDRAYNEQFF.

The rearrangement links TRBV6-5 to TRBJ2-7, with TRBD2 identical over 7 bases. The CDR3 has 14 amino acids. The junction had 8 bases not matched to a gene; V was cut back by 6 bases and J by 3 bases. Per the germline V gene, CDR1 is MNHEY and CDR2 is SVGAGI. CDR3 region: CASSQERDHYEQYF. In DNA form, the CDR3 reads TGTGCCAGCAGCCAGGAGCGGGACCACTACGAGCAGTACTTC.

The chain recombines TRBV23-1 with TRBJ2-7; TRBD1 agrees at 8 bases. TRBV23-1 is placed among ORFs of uncertain function. V dropped 6 bases and J dropped 1; count of bases not matched to a gene: 11. The CDR3 spans 16 residues. CDR3 coding DNA: TGCGCCAGCAGAGTCAGACCGGGACAGGAATCCTACGAGCAGTACTTC. This encodes CASRVRPGQESYEQYF.

The V gene is TRBV18, the J gene TRBJ2-1; D call uncertain. The germline V gene encodes CDR1 KGHSH and CDR2 LQKENI. CDR3 length: 15 amino acids. V dropped 6 bases and J dropped 5 bases, with 17 bases sitting between them. Here the CDR3 DNA reads TGTGCCAGCTCCGACGGATGGGGTTTAGACAATGAGCAGTTCTTC. This gives the protein CASSDGWGLDNEQFF.

This chain uses TRBV11-2 with TRBJ2-1; 7 bases line up with TRBD1. CDR1 is SGHAT, CDR2 FQNNGV, per germline. The CDR3 runs to 14 residues. V lost 1 base and J lost 4; bases outside the gene matches: 1. The CDR3 loop is CASSLAGQYNEQFF. The DNA for the CDR3 is TGTGCCAGCAGCTTAGCGGGACAGTACAATGAGCAGTTCTTC.

The chain couples TRBV7-8 to TRBJ2-2; D unresolved. V lost 8 bases and J lost 1, with 14 bases in between. Germline CDR1 SGHVS, CDR2 FQNEAQ. The CDR3 is 15 residues long. The CDR3 DNA is TGTGCCAGCGGTTTCTTGGCCCAGAACACCGGGGAGCTGTTTTTT. This gives the protein CASGFLAQNTGELFF.

The chain is built from TRBV6-5 and TRBJ1-4; D might be TRBD1 (5 bases). V lost 3 bases to trimming and J lost 6 bases, with 14 bases between them. CDR3 length: 15 amino acids. CDR1 and CDR2 from the germline V gene are MNHEY and SVGAGI. CDR3 coding DNA: TGTGCCAGCAGTTATACAGCGGGGCGCGATGAAAAACTGTTTTTT. The encoded protein is CASSYTAGRDEKLFF.

The chain employs TRBV30 and TRBJ1-2; D ambiguous. This CDR3 contains 16 residues. The germline CDR1 and CDR2 sequences are GTSNPN and SVGIG (reference sequence). V was trimmed by 3 bases and J by 0 bases, leaving 17 bases between them. The CDR3 here is CAWRTLPWEANYGYTF. CDR3 coding DNA: TGTGCCTGGAGGACCCTACCGTGGGAGGCTAACTATGGCTACACCTTC.

This clone was counted a few times. With only one base between it and a far larger clone, this is likely a read error. The chain has TRBV6-1 and TRBJ2-7; TRBD2 aligns across 7 bases. CDR3 size: 13 residues. Germline trimming cut 7 bases from V and 6 bases from J; bases unmatched to any gene: 9. The V gene's germline CDR1 is MNHNS and CDR2 SASEGT. CDR3 loop: CASISEGGVEQYF. CDR3 DNA: TGTGCCAGCATCTCTGAGGGAGGGGTCGAGCAGTACTTC.

This clone has a handful of counts. The sample has other DNA sequences that encode this CDR3 too. The rearrangement uses TRBV5-1 and TRBJ1-5, with 9 bases fitting TRBD1. Germline V gene sequence: CDR1 SGHRS, CDR2 YFSETQ. The length of the CDR3 is 14 residues. The ends lost 4 bases at V and 4 bases at J; junction bases unmatched: 3. The CDR3 DNA reads as TGCGCCAGCAGCCCGGACAGGGGAAATCAGCCCCAGCATTTT. Protein: CASSPDRGNQPQHF.

A single count supports this clone. V and J are TRBV2 and TRBJ2-3; 10 bases are a match to TRBD2. The V and J ends lost 5 bases and 3 bases, in that order; junction bases with no gene match: 8. From germline, CDR1 is SNHLY and CDR2 FYNNEI. The length of the CDR3 is 16 residues. The CDR3 nucleotides are TGTGCCAGCAGTAGTGGGGCTAGCGGGGGTACAGATACGCAGTATTTT. This sequence encodes CASSSGASGGTDTQYF.

The chain links TRBV19 to TRBJ1-1; the match to TRBD1 covers 9 bases. This CDR3 spans 14 amino acids. Germline V gene data show CDR1 as LNHDA and CDR2 as SQIVND (reference sequence). The J segment lost 5 bases and the V segment lost 5 bases, leaving 6 bases of the junction unmatched. The CDR3 DNA sequence: TGTGCCAGTAGTCTTACGACAGGGGGGACTGAAGCTTTCTTT. Translation gives CASSLTTGGTEAFF.

V gene TRBV27 combines with J gene TRBJ2-1; D is perhaps TRBD2 (5 bases). Looked up from germline, CDR1 is MNHEY and CDR2 is SMNVEV (reference sequence). CDR3 length: 17 residues. V gave up 4 bases and J gave up 8 bases, with 24 bases separating them. Here the CDR3 DNA reads TGTGCCAGCAGTTATTCAGCGGAGGAAGCTTACAAGGATGAGCAGTTCTTC. Translating it yields CASSYSAEEAYKDEQFF.

The rearrangement joins TRBV6-1 to TRBJ1-5, with D unresolved. Germline CDR1 MNHNS, CDR2 SASEGT. There are 12 residues in the CDR3. The V end was cut by 3 bases, the J end by 7 bases, with 7 bases between. CDR3 amino acids: CASSDYLQPQHF. DNA of the CDR3: TGTGCCAGCAGTGACTACTTACAGCCCCAGCATTTT.

This clone is a singleton in its sample. This chain connects TRBV30 to TRBJ1-1, with D tentatively TRBD1 (5 bases). The CDR3 covers 12 residues. V lost 4 bases to trimming and J lost 0 bases, with 6 bases between them. Germline V gene lookup returns CDR1 GTSNPN and CDR2 SVGIG (reference sequence). The CDR3 DNA is TGTGCCTGGACACAGGTGAACACTGAAGCTTTCTTT. This encodes CAWTQVNTEAFF.